This record looks at one T cell receptor beta chain sequence and its context. TCR beta CDR3 region amplification was performed from RNA transcripts. First-round RT-PCR with HTBI primers amplified the TCR CDR3 region. Each CDR3 protein gets one entry after TCRdb re-called the multiplex PCR reads with MiXCR. The sample lists 300,000 or so distinct CDR3 sequences, approximately 22% occurring once. Diagnosis relied on clinical symptoms, serum thyroxine and TRAb, thyroid ultrasound and orbital computed tomography. This entry belongs to a study of T cells in Graves' hyperthyroidism and ophthalmopathy. J gave up 1 base and V 6 bases, and 6 bases lay outside the gene matches. Germline V lookup: CDR1 SQVTM, CDR2 ANQGSEA. The CDR3 is 14 residues long.

This TCR was sampled from a woman between 45 and 60 years old with Graves' hyperthyroidism. Input material: blood. The J gene is TRBJ2-3, the V gene TRBV29-1, with 8 nucleotides matching TRBD1. CDR3 region: CSVGRQGRTDTQYF. The CDR3, as DNA: TGCAGCGTGGGGCGACAGGGGCGCACAGATACGCAGTATTTT.